The present entry profiles one T cell receptor beta chain with its context. The antigen this receptor binds is unknown. It has no much larger one-base neighbor in the sample; base qualities were not kept. CD8 naive samples were CD45RO-negative cells positively selected for CCR7, giving a CD45RA+CCR7+ population that excluded TemRA cells. The donors were healthy, HIV-negative adults with no recently reported acute infections or vaccinations. Every donor was a Caucasian adult residing in Nashville, Tennessee, USA. Blood was obtained by leukapheresis, after which PBMCs were separated by Ficoll-Histopaque density gradient centrifugation and cryopreserved in liquid nitrogen vapor phase. Analytical flow cytometry was used to check the purity and quantity of every magnetically sorted T cell population. Genomic DNA was isolated from each sorted fraction and quantified by UV absorbance on a Nanodrop 2000c.

Using the deep immunoSEQ assay, multiplex PCR amplified TCR CDR3 regions from genomic DNA. For each cell subset, the extracted genomic DNA was distributed evenly across all wells of several immunoSEQ 96-well plates, and each plate served as one replicate. Each replicate PCR for sorted subsets received approximately 220 ng genomic DNA, equal to tens of thousands of T cell genomes. Purified libraries were quantified with a Qubit 3.0 fluorometer, sized on a Bioanalyzer 2100, and re-quantified with the KAPA Library Quantification kit. Every immunoSEQ 96-well plate was sequenced on a separate single-read 150-cycle Illumina NextSeq 550 flow cell. Under the source paper's analysis protocol: Because the immunoSEQ output held only junctional sequences and lacked quality scores, the filtering could not match the filtering applied to full-length reads. Sequences were annotated with PyIR, a Python wrapper for IgBLAST v1.9, using IMGT germline references to assign V/J genes and CDR3. Reads were removed for weak V/J assignments (E-value above 1e-6), missing CDR3, stop codons, out-of-frame junctions, or ambiguous translated residues. V3J clonotypes were defined by identical inferred V gene, J gene, and CDR3 amino acid sequence. Percentage overlap between repertoires was computed as shared unique clonotypes divided by the size of the smaller repertoire. RTK rarefaction, the Chao1 estimator, and Recon v2.1 estimates of unobserved clonotypes were used to assess repertoire richness. For all TCRbeta clonotypes obtained by the gDNA method from several donors, generation probabilities were computed with OLGA. TCRdb obtained this table from immuneACCESS and retained in-frame rearrangements with V and J assigned. These tables miss some clones; where compared with another copy, unresolved V genes account for less than half of the shortfall, and the remainder is unexplained. That table is the source of V, J and clone size, and D and trimming were worked out from the DNA. Present in this sample are about 2 million clones, approximately 95% of which were seen just once. Of the sample, around 1% falls within the top ten clones.

The germline V gene (reference sequence) supplies CDR1 SEHNR and CDR2 FQNEAQ. Relative to germline, V is 3 bases shorter and J is 1 base shorter, with 10 bases between their ends. Measured from the cysteine to the phenylalanine, the CDR3 is 15 residues long. The only DNA kept is the CDR3, 45 bases in frame from the first base. The data are from a study of shared clonotypes between healthy human individuals (dated by TCRdb to between 2020 and 2021). Broadly, across the study: The cohort comprised a couple of women and a few men aged 18 to 49 years. To increase sequencing depth and limit assay-specific biases, TCR repertoire library preparation and sequencing were carried out by different laboratories using diverse techniques. Per donor, leukapheresis produced somewhere between about 0.94 and 8.9 billion PBMCs. For each donor, CD4 naive and CD4 memory were each given three plates, CD8 naive was given two plates, and CD8 memory was given one plate. To estimate repertoire size and how much clonotypes are shared between individuals, the study performed deep sequencing of blood TCR repertoires from roughly five healthy adults. What the work shows at the level of the full study, not this receptor alone: Pairwise subsampling led to the expectation that sequencing depth would affect the degree of clonotype sharing among donors. Compared with non-shared clonotypes, clonotypes shared by all four sorted-subset donors had higher generation probabilities. Sampling was limited to blood, and TCR repertoires in tissue likely differ from TCR repertoires in blood. Estimated clonotype richness was generally larger for naive than for memory subsets. The small number of donors limited the genetic and exposure-history diversity represented. Sharing across several donors was observed for roughly 5% of naive CD4, 3% to 3.5% of naive CD8, 2% to 2.5% of memory CD4, and approximately 0.41% of memory CD8 clonotypes. Incomplete sequencing was indicated by rarefaction of sorted-subset datasets, despite the large sequencing depth.

This sequence was found in a young man in good health. The V gene is TRBV7-9 and the J gene is TRBJ2-4; the D gene remains uncertain. Sequenced material: naive CD8+ T cells sorted from blood. Interpreted using the paper, the cell subset or site label stands for: CD45RA+CCR7+. The nucleotide sequence reads TGTGCCAGCAGCTTGCTCGTGGGGGCCAAAAACATTCAGTACTTC. It translates as CASSLLVGAKNIQYF. Joined to the reference TRBV7-9 and TRBJ2-4 proteins, this CDR3 gives the full variable domain: DTGVSQNPRHKITKRGQNVTFRCDPISEHNRLYWYRQTLGQGPEFLTYFQNEAQLEKSRLLSDRFSAERPKGSFSTLEIQRTEQGDSAMYLCASSLLVGAKNIQYFGAGTRLSVL.